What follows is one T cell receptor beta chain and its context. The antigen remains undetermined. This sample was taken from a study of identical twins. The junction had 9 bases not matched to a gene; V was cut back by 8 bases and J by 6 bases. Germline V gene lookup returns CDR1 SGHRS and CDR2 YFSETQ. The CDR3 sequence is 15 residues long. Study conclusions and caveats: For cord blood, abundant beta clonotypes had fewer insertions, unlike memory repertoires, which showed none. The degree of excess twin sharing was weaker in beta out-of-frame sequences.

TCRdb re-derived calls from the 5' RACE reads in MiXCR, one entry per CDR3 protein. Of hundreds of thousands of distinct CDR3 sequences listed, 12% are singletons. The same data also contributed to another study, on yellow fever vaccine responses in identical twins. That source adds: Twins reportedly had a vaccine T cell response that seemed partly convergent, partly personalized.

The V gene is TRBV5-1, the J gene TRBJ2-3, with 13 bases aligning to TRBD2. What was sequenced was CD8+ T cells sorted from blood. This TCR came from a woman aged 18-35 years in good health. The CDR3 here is CASAPPTSGGDTQYF. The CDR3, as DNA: TGCGCCAGTGCACCCCCGACTAGCGGGGGGGATACGCAGTATTTT.